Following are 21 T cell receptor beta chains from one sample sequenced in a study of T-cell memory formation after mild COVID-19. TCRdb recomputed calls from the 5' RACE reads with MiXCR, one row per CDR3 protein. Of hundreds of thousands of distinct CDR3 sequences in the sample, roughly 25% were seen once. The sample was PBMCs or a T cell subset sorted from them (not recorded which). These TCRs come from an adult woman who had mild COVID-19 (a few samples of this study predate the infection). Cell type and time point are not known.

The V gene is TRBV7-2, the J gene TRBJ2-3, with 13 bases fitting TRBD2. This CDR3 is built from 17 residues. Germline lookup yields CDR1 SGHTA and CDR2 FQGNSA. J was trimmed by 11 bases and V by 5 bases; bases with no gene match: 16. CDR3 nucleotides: TGTGCCAGCAGCCGCACTAGCGGGAGGGAGCTAGCTTTAGGGCAGTATTTT. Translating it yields CASSRTSGRELALGQYF.

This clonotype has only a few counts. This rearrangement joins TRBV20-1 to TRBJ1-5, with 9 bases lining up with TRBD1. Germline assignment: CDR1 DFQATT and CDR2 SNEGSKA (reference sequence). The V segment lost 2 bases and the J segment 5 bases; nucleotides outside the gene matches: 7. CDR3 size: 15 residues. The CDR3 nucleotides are TGCAGTGCTAGATTGGGACAGGGTGGTTATCAGCCCCAGCATTTT. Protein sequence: CSARLGQGGYQPQHF.

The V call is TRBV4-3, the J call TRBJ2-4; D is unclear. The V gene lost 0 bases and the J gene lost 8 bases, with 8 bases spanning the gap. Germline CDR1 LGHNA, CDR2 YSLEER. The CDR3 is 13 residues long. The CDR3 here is CASSQDRWDIQYF. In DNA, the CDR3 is TGCGCCAGCAGCCAAGATCGCTGGGACATTCAGTACTTC.

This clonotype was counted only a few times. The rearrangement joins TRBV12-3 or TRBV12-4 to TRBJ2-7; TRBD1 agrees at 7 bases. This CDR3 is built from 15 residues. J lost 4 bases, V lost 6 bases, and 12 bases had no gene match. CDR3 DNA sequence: TGTGCCAGCAGGAACCGGGACAGAGCAACTTACGAGCAGTACTTC. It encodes CASRNRDRATYEQYF.

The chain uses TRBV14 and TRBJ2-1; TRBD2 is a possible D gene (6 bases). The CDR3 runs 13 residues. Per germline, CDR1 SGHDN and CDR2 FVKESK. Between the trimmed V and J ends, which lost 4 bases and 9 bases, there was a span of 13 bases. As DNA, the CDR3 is TGTGCCAGCAGCCCTAGCGAACCTGGTGAGCAGTTCTTC. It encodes CASSPSEPGEQFF.

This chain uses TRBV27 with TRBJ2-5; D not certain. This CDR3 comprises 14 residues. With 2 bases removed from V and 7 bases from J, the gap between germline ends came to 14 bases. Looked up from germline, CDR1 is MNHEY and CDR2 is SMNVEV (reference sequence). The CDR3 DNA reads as TGTGCCAGCAGTTTAGAACGGACCGCCGGGACCCAGTACTTC. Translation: CASSLERTAGTQYF.

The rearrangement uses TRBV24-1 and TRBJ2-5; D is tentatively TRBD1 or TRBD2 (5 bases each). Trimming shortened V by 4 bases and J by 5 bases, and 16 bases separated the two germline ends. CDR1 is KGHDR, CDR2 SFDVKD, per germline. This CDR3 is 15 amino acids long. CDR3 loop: CATSDAGGVGETQYF. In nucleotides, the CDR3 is TGTGCCACCAGTGACGCTGGGGGTGTGGGGGAGACCCAGTACTTC.

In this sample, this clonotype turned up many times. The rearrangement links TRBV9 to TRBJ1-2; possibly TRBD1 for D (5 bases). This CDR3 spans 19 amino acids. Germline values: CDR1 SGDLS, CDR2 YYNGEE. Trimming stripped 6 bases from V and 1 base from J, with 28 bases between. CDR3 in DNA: TGTGCCAGCACCGGGGCCCGGGACGCCTCAGTGGACGGTAACTATGGCTACACCTTC. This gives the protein CASTGARDASVDGNYGYTF.

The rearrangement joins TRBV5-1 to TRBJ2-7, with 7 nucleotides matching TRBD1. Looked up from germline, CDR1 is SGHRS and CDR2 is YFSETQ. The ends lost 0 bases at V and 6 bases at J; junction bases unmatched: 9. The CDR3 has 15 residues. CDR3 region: CASSLEGEGGSEQYF. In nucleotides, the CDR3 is TGCGCCAGCAGCTTGGAAGGTGAAGGGGGCAGCGAGCAGTACTTC.

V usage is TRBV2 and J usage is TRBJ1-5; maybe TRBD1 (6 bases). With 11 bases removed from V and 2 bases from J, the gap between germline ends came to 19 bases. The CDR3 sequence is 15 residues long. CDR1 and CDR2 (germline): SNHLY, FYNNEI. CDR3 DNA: TGTGCCGGCTCGGGGACAACCAACGGCAATCAGCCCCAGCATTTT. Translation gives CAGSGTTNGNQPQHF.

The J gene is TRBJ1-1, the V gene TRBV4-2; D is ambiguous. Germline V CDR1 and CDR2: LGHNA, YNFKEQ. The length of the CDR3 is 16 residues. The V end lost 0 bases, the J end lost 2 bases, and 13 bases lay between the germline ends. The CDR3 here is CASSQDSTAINTEAFF. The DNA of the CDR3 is TGTGCCAGCAGCCAAGATTCTACCGCGATCAACACTGAAGCTTTCTTT.

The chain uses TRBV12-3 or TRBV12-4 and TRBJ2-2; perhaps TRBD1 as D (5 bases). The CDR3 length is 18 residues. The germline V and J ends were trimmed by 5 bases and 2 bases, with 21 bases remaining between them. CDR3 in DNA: TGTGCCAGCAGTCCACGAAGGACACCCCACATCAACACCGGGGAGCTGTTTTTT. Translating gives CASSPRRTPHINTGELFF.

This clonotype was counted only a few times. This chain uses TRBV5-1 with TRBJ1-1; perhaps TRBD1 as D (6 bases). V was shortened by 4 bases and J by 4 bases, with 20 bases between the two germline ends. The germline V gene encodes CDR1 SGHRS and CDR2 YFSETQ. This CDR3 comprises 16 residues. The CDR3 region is CASSPGSTGSSTEAFF. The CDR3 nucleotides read TGCGCCAGCAGCCCCGGGTCGACAGGTTCGAGCACTGAAGCTTTCTTT.

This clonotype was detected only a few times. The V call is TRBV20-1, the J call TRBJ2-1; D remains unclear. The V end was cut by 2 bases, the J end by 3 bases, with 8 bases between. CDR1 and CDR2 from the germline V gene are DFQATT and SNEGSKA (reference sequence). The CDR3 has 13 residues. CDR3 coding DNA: TGCAGTGCTAGATTCTCGAACTACAATGAGCAGTTCTTC. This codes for CSARFSNYNEQFF.

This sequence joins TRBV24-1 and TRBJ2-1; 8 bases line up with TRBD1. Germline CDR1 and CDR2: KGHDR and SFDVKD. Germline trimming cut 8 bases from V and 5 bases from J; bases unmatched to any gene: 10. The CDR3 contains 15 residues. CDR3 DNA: TGTGCCACCACCAAGACATCGACAGGGGACAATGAGCAGTTCTTC. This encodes CATTKTSTGDNEQFF.

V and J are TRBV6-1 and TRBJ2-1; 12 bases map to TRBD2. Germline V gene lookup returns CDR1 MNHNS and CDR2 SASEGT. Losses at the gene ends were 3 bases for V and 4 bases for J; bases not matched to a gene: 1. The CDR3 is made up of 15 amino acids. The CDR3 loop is CASSDLAGGYNEQFF. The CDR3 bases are TGTGCCAGCAGTGATCTAGCGGGAGGGTACAATGAGCAGTTCTTC.

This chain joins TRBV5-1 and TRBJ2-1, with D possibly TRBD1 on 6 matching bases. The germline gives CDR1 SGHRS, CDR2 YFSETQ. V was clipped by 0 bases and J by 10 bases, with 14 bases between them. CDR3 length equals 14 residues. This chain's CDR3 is CASSLARQGHEQFF. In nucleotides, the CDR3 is TGCGCCAGCAGCTTGGCCAGGCAGGGGCACGAGCAGTTCTTC.

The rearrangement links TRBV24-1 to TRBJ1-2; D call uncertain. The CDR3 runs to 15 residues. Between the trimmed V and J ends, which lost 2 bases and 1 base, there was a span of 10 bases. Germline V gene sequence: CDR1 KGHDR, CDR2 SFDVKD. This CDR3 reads CATSDSRTGNYGYTF. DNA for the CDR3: TGTGCCACCAGTGATTCTAGGACTGGTAACTATGGCTACACCTTC.

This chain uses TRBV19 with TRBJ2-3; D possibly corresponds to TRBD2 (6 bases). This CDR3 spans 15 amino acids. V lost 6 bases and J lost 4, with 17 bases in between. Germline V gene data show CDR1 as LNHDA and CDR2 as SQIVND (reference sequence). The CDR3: CASSLRDSGSDTQYF. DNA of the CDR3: TGTGCCAGTAGCCTCCGGGACTCCGGCTCAGATACGCAGTATTTT.

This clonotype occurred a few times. CDR3 protein: CSVQEEANTEAFF. Written as DNA, the CDR3 is TGCAGTGTGCAAGAAGAGGCGAACACTGAAGCTTTCTTT. J is TRBJ1-1 and V is TRBV20-1; D ambiguous. CDR3 length equals 13 residues. The germline V gene encodes CDR1 DFQATT and CDR2 SNEGSKA (reference sequence). The V and J ends lost 7 bases and 1 base respectively, with 13 bases between them.

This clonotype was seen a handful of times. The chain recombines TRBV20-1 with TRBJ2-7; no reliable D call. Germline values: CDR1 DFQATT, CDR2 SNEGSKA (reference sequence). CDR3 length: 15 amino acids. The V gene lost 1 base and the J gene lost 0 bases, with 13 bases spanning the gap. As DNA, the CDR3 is TGCAGTGCTAGAGGAGCCCGTAAGAGCTCCTACGAGCAGTACTTC. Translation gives CSARGARKSSYEQYF.